This TCR beta chain was captured in a study of T cell changes during pregnancy in multiple sclerosis. The CDR3 totals 16 residues. Germline CDR1 and CDR2: SGDLS and YYNGEE. The J segment lost 5 bases and the V segment lost 2 bases, leaving 7 bases of the junction unmatched. Assay used: immunoSEQ multiplex PCR; TCRdb lists only in-frame clones, some missing. Counted here are fewer than 140,000 clones, about 90% occurring once; the ten biggest clones make up around 1.6%. The V and J genes are TRBV9 and TRBJ2-5, with 12 nucleotides matching TRBD2. This specimen was peripheral blood, taken before pregnancy. The source of this sequence is a female donor with multiple sclerosis, enrolled in a pregnancy study. Written as DNA, the CDR3 is TGTGCCAGCAGCGTTGGCCTAGCGGGGGGGCAGGAGACCCAGTACTTC. Translating it yields CASSVGLAGGQETQYF.